Listed here are 28 T cell receptor beta chains from one sample, sequenced in a study of somatic mutations in cytotoxic T cells in rheumatoid arthritis. Clones were sequenced by immunoSEQ multiplex PCR, and TCRdb holds only the in-frame ones, with some missing. This table has around 23,000 clones, around 80% appearing once. Sequencing used CD8+ T cells sorted from blood. The origin of the receptors is an adult with rheumatoid arthritis.

CDR3 bases: TGTGCCATCAGTGAGTCCCCCCTCTCAGGGAAACTTGACACTGAAGCTTTCTTT. Encoded protein: CAISESPLSGKLDTEAFF. The chain recombines TRBV10-3 with TRBJ1-1; D possibly corresponds to TRBD1 (5 bases). Germline CDR1 is ENHRY and CDR2 is SYGVKD. The length of the CDR3 is 18 residues. V was cut by 0 bases and J by 3 bases, with 20 bases left in between.

The chain uses TRBV2 and TRBJ2-5, with 7 bases identical to TRBD2. CDR3 length equals 15 residues. Germline CDR1 is SNHLY and CDR2 is FYNNEI. Trimming removed 8 bases from V and 2 bases from J; junction bases left unmatched: 11. The CDR3 nucleotides are TGTGCCAGCGGAGGGGCGGGGGAAAATCAAGAGACCCAGTACTTC. It translates to CASGGAGENQETQYF.

The chain has TRBV5-6 and TRBJ1-1; maybe TRBD1 (6 bases). This CDR3 region has 17 residues. V lost 2 bases to trimming and J lost 0 bases, with 17 bases between them. Germline V gene data show CDR1 as SGHDT and CDR2 as YYEEEE. CDR3 region: CASSFGGGTNMNTEAFF. The CDR3 DNA sequence: TGTGCCAGCAGCTTCGGCGGGGGGACAAACATGAACACTGAAGCTTTCTTT.

The chain employs TRBV15 and TRBJ1-6, with D unresolved. Looked up from germline, CDR1 is LNHNV and CDR2 is YYDKDF (reference sequence). This CDR3 spans 14 amino acids. Trimming took off 3 bases at V and 11 bases at J, with 14 bases between the two ends. For the CDR3, the DNA is TGTGCCACCAGCAGGGGAGGAGGTACTCCACCCCTCCACTTT. Translated, it gives CATSRGGGTPPLHF.

CDR3: CSVTTGTPSYEQYF. As DNA, the CDR3 is TGCAGCGTCACAACCGGGACACCCTCCTACGAGCAGTACTTC. This chain joins TRBV29-1 and TRBJ2-7; D perhaps matches TRBD1 (6 bases). The CDR3 is 14 amino acids. V lost 6 bases, J lost 0 bases, and 15 bases lay in between. Germline CDR1 is SQVTM and CDR2 is ANQGSEA.

The rearrangement uses TRBV4-2 and TRBJ2-2; D possibly corresponds to TRBD1 (6 bases). V lost 2 bases to trimming and J lost 0 bases, with 10 bases between them. The CDR3 sequence is 16 residues long. CDR1 LGHNA and CDR2 YNFKEQ come from the germline V gene. The CDR3 loop is CASSQSRDTNTGELFF. DNA of the CDR3: TGTGCCAGCAGCCAAAGCAGGGACACGAACACCGGGGAGCTGTTTTTT.

This clone was observed a handful of times. The DNA for the CDR3 is TGTGCCAGCAGTCCCTCGGGGGTCTATGGCTACACCTTC. This gives the protein CASSPSGVYGYTF. The gene calls are TRBV27 and TRBJ1-2; perhaps TRBD1 as D (5 bases). In germline, CDR1 is MNHEY, CDR2 SMNVEV (reference sequence). V dropped 5 bases and J dropped 4 bases, with 11 bases sitting between them. The CDR3 has 13 amino acids.

A single count supports this clone. The V gene is TRBV10-3, the J gene TRBJ2-2; a weak D match, TRBD2 (7 bases). Germline lookup yields CDR1 ENHRY and CDR2 SYGVKD. The CDR3 has 19 amino acids. V was clipped by 6 bases and J by 0 bases, with 23 bases between them. The CDR3 nucleotides are TGTGCCATCAGGAGAGGGGGGGAACTTTCATATTCGAACACCGGGGAGCTGTTTTTT. This codes for CAIRRGGELSYSNTGELFF.

This chain connects TRBV5-6 to TRBJ2-3; 11 bases align to TRBD2. Germline V gene lookup returns CDR1 SGHDT and CDR2 YYEEEE. V was pared by 0 bases and J by 3 bases, with 3 bases of the junction left unmatched. The CDR3 is 16 amino acids. DNA for the CDR3: TGTGCCAGCAGCTTGGAACTAGCGGGGGTAACAGATACGCAGTATTTT. Translating it yields CASSLELAGVTDTQYF.

This clone was seen only once. The V gene is TRBV4-1, the J gene TRBJ2-7; perhaps TRBD2 as D (6 bases). Germline assignment: CDR1 MGHRA and CDR2 YSYEKL. This CDR3 has 14 residues. V lost 5 bases and J lost 2, with 13 bases in between. This CDR3 reads CASSSPGTPYEQYF. The CDR3 nucleotides are TGCGCCAGCAGCTCTCCCGGGACTCCCTACGAGCAGTACTTC.

This clone was counted between two and nine times. The chain links TRBV6-5 to TRBJ2-7; the D is unclear. The CDR3 sequence is 11 residues long. Germline V gene data show CDR1 as MNHEY and CDR2 as SVGAGI. V lost 6 bases, J lost 5 bases, and 8 bases lay in between. DNA of the CDR3: TGTGCCAGCAGCACGGTGAACGAGCAGTACTTC. Protein product: CASSTVNEQYF.

The V call is TRBV7-2, the J call TRBJ2-1, with D uncertain. The length of the CDR3 is 13 residues. Germline V gene sequence: CDR1 SGHTA, CDR2 FQGNSA. V was shortened by 4 bases and J by 7 bases, with 11 bases between the two germline ends. The CDR3 spells CASSSVPGNEQFF. CDR3 bases: TGTGCCAGCAGCTCCGTTCCTGGGAATGAGCAGTTCTTC.

This clone was seen just once. This chain links TRBV15 with TRBJ2-7; TRBD1 matches at 10 bases. Germline V gives CDR1 LNHNV, CDR2 YYDKDF (reference sequence). This CDR3 region has 16 residues. V was pared by 3 bases and J by 0 bases, with 5 bases of the junction left unmatched. As DNA, the CDR3 is TGTGCCACCAGCAGTGGGACAGGGGTCCTCTCCTACGAGCAGTACTTC. Translated: CATSSGTGVLSYEQYF.

The chain joins TRBV6-5 to TRBJ1-2; D is possibly TRBD1 (6 bases). Germline V lookup: CDR1 MNHEY, CDR2 SVGAGI. The CDR3 runs 14 residues. Trimming left V 2 bases short and J 6 bases short, with 13 bases between. The CDR3 bases are TGTGCCAGCAGTTACCTCGCAGGGGTGGATGGCTACACCTTC. This codes for CASSYLAGVDGYTF.

Here the CDR3 reads CSVNEQGANTGELFF. The CDR3 DNA reads TGCAGCGTCAATGAGCAGGGGGCGAACACCGGGGAGCTGTTTTTT. The rearrangement uses TRBV29-1 and TRBJ2-2; 7 bases agree with TRBD1. With 6 bases clipped from V and 0 bases from J, the junction kept 7 bases outside the gene matches. The germline V gene encodes CDR1 SQVTM and CDR2 ANQGSEA. CDR3 length equals 15 residues.

This chain joins TRBV6-5 and TRBJ2-7; no firm D call. Germline-derived CDR1 and CDR2 are MNHEY and SVGAGI. The CDR3 has 13 residues. V was cut by 10 bases and J by 5 bases, with 18 bases left in between. The CDR3 DNA sequence: TGTGCCACCGCGACTGGAGCATACCACGAGCAGTACTTC. Protein sequence: CATATGAYHEQYF.

This clone turned up a few times. The chain carries TRBV13 and TRBJ1-1; D ambiguous. The CDR3 extends over 13 amino acids. With 0 bases removed from V and 3 bases from J, the gap between germline ends came to 5 bases. Looked up from germline, CDR1 is PRHDT and CDR2 is FYEKMQ (reference sequence). The CDR3 loop reads CASSLGHYTEAFF. In nucleotides, the CDR3 is TGTGCCAGCAGCTTAGGACATTACACTGAAGCTTTCTTT. Looking up the rest from reference TRBV13 and TRBJ1-1 gives the full variable domain: AAGVIQSPRHLIKEKRETATLKCYPIPRHDTVYWYQQGPGQDPQFLISFYEKMQSDKGSIPDRFSAQQFSDYHSELNMSSLELGDSALYFCASSLGHYTEAFFGQGTRLTVV.

CDR3 residues: CSVEGPTAFYGYTF. CDR3 bases: TGCAGCGTTGAGGGTCCAACGGCCTTCTATGGCTACACCTTC. The chain recombines TRBV29-1 with TRBJ1-2; D call uncertain. The CDR3 spans 14 residues. V was pared by 3 bases and J by 4 bases, with 15 bases between. The V gene's germline CDR1 is SQVTM and CDR2 ANQGSEA.

This clone was seen only once. The chain carries TRBV7-6 and TRBJ2-3; D could derive from TRBD1 or TRBD2 (5 bases each). Germline loops: CDR1 SGHVS, CDR2 FNYEAQ. V lost 4 bases to trimming and J lost 3 bases, with 17 bases between them. The CDR3 is 16 residues long. The CDR3 region has the DNA TGTGCCAGCAGCTCCTTTCCGGGGCGCGCGACAGATACGCAGTATTTT. As protein: CASSSFPGRATDTQYF.

The chain uses TRBV15 and TRBJ2-1; 7 bases agree with TRBD2. CDR3 length equals 14 residues. J was trimmed by 5 bases and V by 2 bases; bases with no gene match: 3. Germline values: CDR1 LNHNV, CDR2 YYDKDF (reference sequence). CDR3 coding DNA: TGTGCCACCAGCAGATATGGGGGGGACAATGAGCAGTTCTTC. This codes for CATSRYGGDNEQFF.

The CDR3 coding sequence is TGTGCCAGCAGCCCAGCACGGGCTTACCCCCGAAACACCATATATTTT. Translating it yields CASSPARAYPRNTIYF. The chain employs TRBV7-9 and TRBJ1-3, with unresolved D. The germline V and J ends were trimmed by 5 bases and 5 bases, with 19 bases remaining between them. The germline gives CDR1 SEHNR, CDR2 FQNEAQ (reference sequence). CDR3 length: 16 amino acids.

This chain uses TRBV7-2 with TRBJ2-7; D is perhaps TRBD2 (5 bases). This CDR3 spans 13 amino acids. Germline V CDR1 and CDR2: SGHTA, FQGNSA. V shed 6 bases and J shed 2 bases, with 11 bases lying between them. The CDR3 protein is CASSPSGPYEQYF. The CDR3 DNA sequence: TGTGCCAGCAGTCCGAGCGGTCCCTACGAGCAGTACTTC.

CDR3 loop: CASSSLLTSGEVNDEQFF. For the CDR3, the DNA is TGTGCCAGCAGCTCCCTCCTGACTAGCGGGGAGGTAAACGATGAGCAGTTCTTC. This rearrangement joins TRBV7-9 to TRBJ2-1, with 11 bases that match TRBD2. This CDR3 spans 18 amino acids. CDR1 SEHNR and CDR2 FQNEAQ come from the germline V gene (reference sequence). The V gene end was trimmed by 4 bases and the J gene end by 8 bases; junction bases not matched to a gene: 16.

The V call is TRBV19, the J call TRBJ2-2, with TRBD2 matching over 7 bases. The CDR3 has 16 residues. The V gene's germline CDR1 is LNHDA and CDR2 SQIVND (reference sequence). J was trimmed by 3 bases and V by 1 base; bases with no gene match: 5. The CDR3 nucleotides are TGTGCCAGTAGTATAGGCCCCCGGGGGGACACCGGGGAGCTGTTTTTT. This encodes CASSIGPRGDTGELFF.

A single count supports this clone. The gene calls are TRBV9 and TRBJ1-1; tentative D call: TRBD1 (6 bases). CDR3 length: 15 amino acids. V lost 0 bases to trimming and J lost 1 base, with 10 bases between them. In germline, CDR1 is SGDLS, CDR2 YYNGEE. The CDR3 here is CASSVAPGQNTEAFF. CDR3 bases: TGTGCCAGCAGCGTAGCGCCGGGACAGAACACTGAAGCTTTCTTT.

V usage is TRBV13 and J usage is TRBJ2-3; no firm D call. The CDR3 contains 13 residues. V gave up 4 bases and J gave up 5 bases, with 10 bases separating them. Germline V CDR1 and CDR2: PRHDT, FYEKMQ (reference sequence). For the CDR3, the DNA is TGTGCCAGCAGCTCCAGGATGGTAGATACGCAGTATTTT. Encoded protein: CASSSRMVDTQYF.

This sequence joins TRBV4-1 and TRBJ1-1, with a weak D call TRBD1 (6 bases). Per germline, CDR1 MGHRA and CDR2 YSYEKL. The CDR3 is made up of 14 amino acids. The V end was cut by 2 bases, the J end by 6 bases, with 13 bases between. The CDR3 bases are TGCGCCAGCAGCCAACTACAGGGCCTAGCTGAAGCTTTCTTT. Translation gives CASSQLQGLAEAFF.

As concerns this clone: The sample carries other DNA sequences with the same CDR3. The chain uses TRBV5-4 and TRBJ2-7; D is ambiguous. Germline lookup yields CDR1 SGHNT and CDR2 YYREEE (reference sequence). Trimming took off 0 bases at V and 0 bases at J, with 4 bases between the two ends. This CDR3 is 13 amino acids long. CDR3 sequence (DNA): TGTGCCAGCAGCTTGGAAAGCTCCTACGAGCAGTACTTC. It is translated as CASSLESSYEQYF. Using reference TRBV5-4 and TRBJ2-7 for the parts outside the CDR3, the full variable domain is ETGVTQSPTHLIKTRGQQVTLRCSSQSGHNTVSWYQQALGQGPQFIFQYYREEENGRGNFPPRFSGLQFPNYSSELNVNALELDDSALYLCASSLESSYEQYFGPGTRLTVT.